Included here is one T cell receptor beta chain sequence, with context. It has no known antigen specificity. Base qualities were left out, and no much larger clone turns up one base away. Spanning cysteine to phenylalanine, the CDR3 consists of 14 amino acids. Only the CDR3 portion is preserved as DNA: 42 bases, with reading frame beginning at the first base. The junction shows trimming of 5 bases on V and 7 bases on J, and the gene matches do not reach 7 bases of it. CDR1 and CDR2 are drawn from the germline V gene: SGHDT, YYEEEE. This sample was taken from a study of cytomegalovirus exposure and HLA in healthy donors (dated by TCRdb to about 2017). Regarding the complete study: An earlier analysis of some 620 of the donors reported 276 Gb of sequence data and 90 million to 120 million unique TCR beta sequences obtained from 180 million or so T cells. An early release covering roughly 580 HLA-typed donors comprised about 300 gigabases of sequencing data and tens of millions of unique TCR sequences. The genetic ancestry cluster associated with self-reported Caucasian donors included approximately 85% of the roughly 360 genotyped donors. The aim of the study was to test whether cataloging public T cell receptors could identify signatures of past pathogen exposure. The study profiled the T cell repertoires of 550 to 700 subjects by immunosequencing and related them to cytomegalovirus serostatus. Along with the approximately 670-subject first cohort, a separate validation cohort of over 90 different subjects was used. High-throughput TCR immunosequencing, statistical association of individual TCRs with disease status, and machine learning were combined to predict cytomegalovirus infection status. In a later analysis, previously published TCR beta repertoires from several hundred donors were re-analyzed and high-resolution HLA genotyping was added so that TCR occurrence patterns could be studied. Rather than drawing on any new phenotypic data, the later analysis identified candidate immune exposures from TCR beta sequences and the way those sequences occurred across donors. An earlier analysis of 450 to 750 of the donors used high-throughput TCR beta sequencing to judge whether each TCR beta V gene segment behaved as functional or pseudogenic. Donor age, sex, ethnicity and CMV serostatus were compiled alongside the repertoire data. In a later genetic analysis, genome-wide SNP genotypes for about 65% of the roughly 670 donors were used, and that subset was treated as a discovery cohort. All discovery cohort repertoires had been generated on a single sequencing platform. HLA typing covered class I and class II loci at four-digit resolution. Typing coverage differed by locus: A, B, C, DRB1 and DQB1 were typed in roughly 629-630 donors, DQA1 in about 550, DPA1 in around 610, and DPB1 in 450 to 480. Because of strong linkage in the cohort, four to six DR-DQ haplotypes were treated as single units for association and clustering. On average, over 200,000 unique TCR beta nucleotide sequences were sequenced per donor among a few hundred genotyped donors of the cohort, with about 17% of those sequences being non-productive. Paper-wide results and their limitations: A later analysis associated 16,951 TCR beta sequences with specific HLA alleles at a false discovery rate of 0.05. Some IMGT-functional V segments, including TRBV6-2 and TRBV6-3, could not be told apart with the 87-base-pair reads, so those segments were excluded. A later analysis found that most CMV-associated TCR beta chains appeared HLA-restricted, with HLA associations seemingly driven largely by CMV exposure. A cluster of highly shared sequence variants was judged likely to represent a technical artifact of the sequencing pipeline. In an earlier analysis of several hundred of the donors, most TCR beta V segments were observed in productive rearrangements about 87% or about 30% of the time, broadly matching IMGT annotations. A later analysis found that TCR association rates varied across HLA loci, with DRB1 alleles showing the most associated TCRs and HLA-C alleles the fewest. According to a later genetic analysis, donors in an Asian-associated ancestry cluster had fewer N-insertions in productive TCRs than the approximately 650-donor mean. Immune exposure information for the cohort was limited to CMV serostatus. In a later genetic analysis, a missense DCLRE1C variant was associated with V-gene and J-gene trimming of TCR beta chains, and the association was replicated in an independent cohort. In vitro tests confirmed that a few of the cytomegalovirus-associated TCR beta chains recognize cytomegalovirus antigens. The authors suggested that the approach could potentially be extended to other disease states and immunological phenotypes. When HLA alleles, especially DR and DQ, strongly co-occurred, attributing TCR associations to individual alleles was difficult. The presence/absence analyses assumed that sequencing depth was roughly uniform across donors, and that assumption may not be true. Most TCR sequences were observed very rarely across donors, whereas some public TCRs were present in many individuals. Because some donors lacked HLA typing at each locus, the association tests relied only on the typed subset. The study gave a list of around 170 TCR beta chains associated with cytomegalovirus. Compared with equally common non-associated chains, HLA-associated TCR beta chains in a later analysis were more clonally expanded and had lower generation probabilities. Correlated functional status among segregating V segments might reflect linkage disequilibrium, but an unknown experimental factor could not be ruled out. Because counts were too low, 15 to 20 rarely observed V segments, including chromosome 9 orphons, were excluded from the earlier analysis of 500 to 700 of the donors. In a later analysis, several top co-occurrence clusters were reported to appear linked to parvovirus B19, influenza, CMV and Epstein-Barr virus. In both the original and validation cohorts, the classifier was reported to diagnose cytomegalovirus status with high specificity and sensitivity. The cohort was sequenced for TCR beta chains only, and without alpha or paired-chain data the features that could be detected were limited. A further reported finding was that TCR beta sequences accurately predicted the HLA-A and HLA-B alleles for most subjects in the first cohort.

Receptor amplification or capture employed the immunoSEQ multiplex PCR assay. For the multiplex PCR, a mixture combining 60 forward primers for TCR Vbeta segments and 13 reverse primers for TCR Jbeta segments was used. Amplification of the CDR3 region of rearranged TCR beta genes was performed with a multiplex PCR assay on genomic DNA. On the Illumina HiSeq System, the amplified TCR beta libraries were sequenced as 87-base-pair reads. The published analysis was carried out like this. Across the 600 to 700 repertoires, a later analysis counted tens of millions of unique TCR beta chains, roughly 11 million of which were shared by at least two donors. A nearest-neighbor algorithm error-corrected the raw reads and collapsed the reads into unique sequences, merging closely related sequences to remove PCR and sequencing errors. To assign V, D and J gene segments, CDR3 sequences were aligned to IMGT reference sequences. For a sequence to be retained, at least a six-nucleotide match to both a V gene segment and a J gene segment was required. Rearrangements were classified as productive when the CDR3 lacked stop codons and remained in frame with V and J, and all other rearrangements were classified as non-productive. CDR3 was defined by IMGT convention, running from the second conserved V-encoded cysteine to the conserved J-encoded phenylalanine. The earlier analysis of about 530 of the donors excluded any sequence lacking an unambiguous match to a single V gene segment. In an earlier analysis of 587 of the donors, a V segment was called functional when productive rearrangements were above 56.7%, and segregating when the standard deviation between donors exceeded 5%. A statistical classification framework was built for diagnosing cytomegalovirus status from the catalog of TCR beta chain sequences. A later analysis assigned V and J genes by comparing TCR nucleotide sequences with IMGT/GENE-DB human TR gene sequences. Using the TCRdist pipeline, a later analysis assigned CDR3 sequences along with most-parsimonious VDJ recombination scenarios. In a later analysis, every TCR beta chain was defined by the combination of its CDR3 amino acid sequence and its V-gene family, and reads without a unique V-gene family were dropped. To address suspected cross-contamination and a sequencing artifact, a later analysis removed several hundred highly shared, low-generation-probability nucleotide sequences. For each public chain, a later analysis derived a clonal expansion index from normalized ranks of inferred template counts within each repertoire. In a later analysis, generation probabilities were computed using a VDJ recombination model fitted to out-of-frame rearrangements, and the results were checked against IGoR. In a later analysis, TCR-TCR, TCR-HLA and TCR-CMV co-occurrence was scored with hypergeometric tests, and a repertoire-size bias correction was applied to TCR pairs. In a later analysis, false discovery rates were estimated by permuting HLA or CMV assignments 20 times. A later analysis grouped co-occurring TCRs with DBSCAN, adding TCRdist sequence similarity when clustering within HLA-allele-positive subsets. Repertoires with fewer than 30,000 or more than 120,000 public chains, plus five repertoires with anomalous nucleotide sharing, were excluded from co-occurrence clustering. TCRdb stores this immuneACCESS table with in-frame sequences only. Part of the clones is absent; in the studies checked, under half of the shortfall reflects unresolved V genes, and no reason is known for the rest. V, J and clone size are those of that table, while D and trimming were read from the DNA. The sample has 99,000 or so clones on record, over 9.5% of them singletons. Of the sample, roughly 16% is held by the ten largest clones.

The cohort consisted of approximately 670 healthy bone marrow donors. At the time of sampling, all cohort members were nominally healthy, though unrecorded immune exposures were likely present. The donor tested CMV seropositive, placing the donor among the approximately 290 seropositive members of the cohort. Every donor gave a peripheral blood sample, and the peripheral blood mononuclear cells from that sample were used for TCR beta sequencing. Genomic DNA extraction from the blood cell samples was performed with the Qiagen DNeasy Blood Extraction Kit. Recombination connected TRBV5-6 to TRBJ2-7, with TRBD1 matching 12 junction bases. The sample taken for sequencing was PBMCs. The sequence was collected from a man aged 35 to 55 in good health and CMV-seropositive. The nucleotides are TGTGCCAGCAGTTCCGGGACAGGGGGCTGGGAGCAGTACTTC. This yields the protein CASSSGTGGWEQYF. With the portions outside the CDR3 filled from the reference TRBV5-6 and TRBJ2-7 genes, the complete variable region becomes DAGVTQSPTHLIKTRGQQVTLRCSPKSGHDTVSWYQQALGQGPQFIFQYYEEEERQRGNFPDRFSGHQFPNYSSELNVNALLLGDSALYLCASSSGTGGWEQYFGPGTRLTVT.